Following are 20 T cell receptor beta chains from one sample sequenced in a study of blood T cell repertoires in COVID-19. The method was immunoSEQ multiplex PCR; TCRdb's version includes in-frame clones alone and lacks a portion of them. The repertoire holds approximately 15,000 clones, with 83% as singletons. Sample: peripheral blood. Receptors originate from a woman in her fifties or sixties with acute or convalescent COVID-19.

The J gene is TRBJ1-3, the V gene TRBV11-2; D gene uncertain. The V end was cut by 1 base, the J end by 8 bases, with 9 bases between. The CDR3 loop spans 13 amino acids. CDR1 is SGHAT, CDR2 FQNNGV, per germline. CDR3 sequence (DNA): TGTGCCAGCAGCTTAGCCTCCGGAGACACCATATATTTT. This translates into CASSLASGDTIYF.

The CDR3 DNA is TGCAGCGTTGAAGGTGGGCCAGGGGGTCCCGAGCAGTACTTC. It specifies CSVEGGPGGPEQYF. The chain has TRBV29-1 and TRBJ2-7, with TRBD1 identical over 7 bases. The CDR3 runs to 14 residues. The V gene end was trimmed by 1 base and the J gene end by 6 bases; junction bases not matched to a gene: 9. The V gene's germline CDR1 is SQVTM and CDR2 ANQGSEA.

V gene TRBV28 combines with J gene TRBJ2-1, with 10 bases identical to TRBD1. CDR1 MDHEN and CDR2 SYDVKM come from the germline V gene. This CDR3 region has 17 residues. Unmatched junction bases numbered 8, after V lost 6 bases and J lost 0 bases. CDR3 sequence reads: CASRGTGVRSSYNEQFF. CDR3 in DNA: TGTGCCAGCAGGGGGACAGGGGTTAGGAGCTCCTACAATGAGCAGTTCTTC.

J is TRBJ1-1 and V is TRBV5-1; 9 bases line up with TRBD1. This CDR3 is 15 amino acids long. In germline, CDR1 is SGHRS, CDR2 YFSETQ. The junction had 7 bases not matched to a gene; V was cut back by 2 bases and J by 5 bases. This CDR3 reads CASSFTDRGGTEAFF. CDR3 sequence (DNA): TGCGCCAGCAGCTTCACAGACAGGGGGGGAACTGAAGCTTTCTTT.

This sequence joins TRBV6-5 and TRBJ1-2; D may be TRBD1 (5 bases). V was shortened by 8 bases and J by 6 bases, with 19 bases between the two germline ends. CDR3 length: 14 amino acids. Looked up from germline, CDR1 is MNHEY and CDR2 is SVGAGI. CDR3 in DNA: TGTGCCAGCCAGCTGGCTCGGGGGGAAAATGGCTACACCTTC. Amino acids: CASQLARGENGYTF.

J is TRBJ1-2 and V is TRBV11-2; tentative D call: TRBD1 (5 bases). Trimming removed 5 bases at V and 3 bases at J, with 10 bases between. This CDR3 contains 13 residues. The germline V gene has CDR1 SGHAT and CDR2 FQNNGV. The CDR3 loop reads CASSSDSHYGYTF. The DNA of the CDR3 is TGTGCCAGCAGCAGTGACAGTCACTATGGCTACACCTTC.

The chain has TRBV28 and TRBJ2-2; tentatively, D is TRBD1 (5 bases). Germline assignment: CDR1 MDHEN and CDR2 SYDVKM. V lost 4 bases to trimming and J lost 3 bases, with 18 bases between them. The CDR3 extends over 17 amino acids. For the CDR3, the DNA is TGTGCCAGCAGTTCGACTTACAGGATATCCGACACCGGGGAGCTGTTTTTT. Translation gives CASSSTYRISDTGELFF.

This chain uses TRBV18 with TRBJ1-1, with D possibly TRBD1 on 6 matching bases. Trimming cost V 4 bases and J 4 bases, with 16 bases left between them. The germline gives CDR1 KGHSH, CDR2 LQKENI. This CDR3 region has 15 residues. The CDR3 reads CASSQNRDIVTEAFF. The CDR3 region has the DNA TGTGCCAGCTCACAAAACCGGGACATTGTCACTGAAGCTTTCTTT.

This chain connects TRBV6-2 or TRBV6-3 to TRBJ2-1; a possible D gene is TRBD1 (6 bases). The CDR3 totals 15 residues. Germline V CDR1 and CDR2: MNHEY, SVGEGT. Trimming pared 0 bases from V and 0 bases from J, leaving 6 bases between. The CDR3 is CASSYSGGSYNEQFF. CDR3 sequence (DNA): TGTGCCAGCAGTTACTCAGGGGGCTCCTACAATGAGCAGTTCTTC.

This sequence joins TRBV24-1 and TRBJ2-2; the D gene is possibly TRBD1 (5 bases). The CDR3 is made up of 16 amino acids. In germline, CDR1 is KGHDR, CDR2 SFDVKD. The V gene lost 1 base and the J gene lost 1 base, with 9 bases spanning the gap. The CDR3 region has the DNA TGTGCCACCAGTGATTTTGGGCAGGGGAACACCGGGGAGCTGTTTTTT. It yields the protein CATSDFGQGNTGELFF.

This clone was counted a few times. Compared with germline, one end of the junction differs, possibly owing to a read error. This chain connects TRBV6-1 to TRBJ2-7; TRBD1 matches at 9 bases. The germline CDR1 and CDR2 sequences are MNHNS and SASEGT. This CDR3 contains 15 residues. The CDR3 loop is CASSKATGGGYEQYF. The CDR3 nucleotides are TGTGCCAGCAGTAAAGCGACAGGGGGTGGTTACGAGCAGTACTTC.

V gene TRBV12-3 or TRBV12-4 combines with J gene TRBJ1-2; TRBD1 matches 8 bases. The CDR3 totals 13 residues. V lost 5 bases to trimming and J lost 8 bases; unmatched junction nucleotides: 7. The CDR3 nucleotides read TGTGCCAGCAGTACCACAGGGGGAGGAGGCTACACCTTC. It codes for CASSTTGGGGYTF.

In its sample, this clone was seen once. This chain's CDR3 is CASSYGSIYNEQFF. The CDR3 coding sequence is TGTGCCAGCAGCTACGGGAGTATCTACAATGAGCAGTTCTTC. This chain connects TRBV28 to TRBJ2-1; perhaps TRBD2 as D (6 bases). The V end was cut by 6 bases, the J end by 3 bases, with 12 bases between. This CDR3 spans 14 amino acids. The germline V gene encodes CDR1 MDHEN and CDR2 SYDVKM.

This chain connects TRBV19 to TRBJ1-3; D gene uncertain. The CDR3 totals 13 residues. Germline CDR1 LNHDA, CDR2 SQIVND (reference sequence). V was trimmed by 7 bases and J by 2 bases, leaving 9 bases between them. CDR3: CASTRGAGNTIYF. CDR3 DNA: TGTGCCAGTACCCGGGGTGCTGGAAACACCATATATTTT.

V and J are TRBV29-1 and TRBJ1-2, with TRBD1 identical over 9 bases. V lost 6 bases to trimming and J lost 5 bases; unmatched junction nucleotides: 10. CDR1 and CDR2 (germline): SQVTM, ANQGSEA. CDR3 length: 14 residues. The CDR3, as DNA: TGCAGCGTCCGCGGACAGGGGCAGCGTTATGGCTACACCTTC. It is translated as CSVRGQGQRYGYTF.

The chain uses TRBV19 and TRBJ2-3; TRBD2 aligns across 12 bases. This CDR3 region has 16 residues. The J segment lost 3 bases and the V segment lost 7 bases, leaving 8 bases of the junction unmatched. Germline lookup yields CDR1 LNHDA and CDR2 SQIVND (reference sequence). CDR3 in amino acids: CASTSGLAGLTDTQYF. CDR3 coding DNA: TGTGCCAGTACCTCTGGACTAGCGGGGCTTACAGATACGCAGTATTTT. The entire variable domain, with the rest obtained from reference TRBV19 and TRBJ2-3, is as follows: DGGITQSPKYLFRKEGQNVTLSCEQNLNHDAMYWYRQDPGQGLRLIYYSQIVNDFQKGDIAEGYSVSREKKESFPLTVTSAQKNPTAFYLCASTSGLAGLTDTQYFGPGTRLTVL.

CDR3 region: CASNRFSYEQYF. Written as DNA, the CDR3 is TGTGCCAGCAACAGGTTCTCCTACGAGCAGTACTTC. The rearrangement uses TRBV28 and TRBJ2-7; possibly TRBD1 for D (5 bases). V lost 7 bases, J lost 0 bases, and 7 bases lay in between. Germline V gene sequence: CDR1 MDHEN, CDR2 SYDVKM. This CDR3 has 12 residues.

The chain is built from TRBV5-5 and TRBJ2-7, with 8 nucleotides matching TRBD2. CDR1 is SGHKS and CDR2 is YYEKEE in the germline V gene (reference sequence). This CDR3 region has 17 residues. Trimming cost V 0 bases and J 5 bases; bases outside gene matches: 13. The CDR3 DNA reads as TGTGCCAGCAGCTTGGATGGATGGCCGGGAGGGGGGGACGAGCAGTACTTC. It encodes CASSLDGWPGGGDEQYF.

The chain uses TRBV19 and TRBJ2-7; 9 bases fit TRBD2. Germline V gene sequence: CDR1 LNHDA, CDR2 SQIVND (reference sequence). The CDR3 consists of 13 residues. V lost 6 bases and J lost 2; bases outside the gene matches: 2. The DNA of the CDR3 is TGTGCCAGTAGCGGCGGGAGGGCCTACGAGCAGTACTTC. Protein: CASSGGRAYEQYF.

The chain links TRBV27 to TRBJ1-1; 8 nucleotides align to TRBD1. Per germline, CDR1 MNHEY and CDR2 SMNVEV (reference sequence). The CDR3 consists of 18 residues. Unmatched junction bases numbered 9, after V lost 0 bases and J lost 0 bases. The CDR3 DNA reads as TGTGCCAGCAGTTTATCCCCCGGACAGGGCGGGATGAACACTGAAGCTTTCTTT. Its translation is CASSLSPGQGGMNTEAFF.